This TCR beta chain was obtained from a study of shared clonotypes between healthy human individuals. Some clones are missing from TCRdb's copy, which holds only in-frame ones; the method was immunoSEQ multiplex PCR. The sample records around 2.5 million clones, roughly 93% being singletons. This CDR3 is 13 amino acids long. Between the trimmed V and J ends, which lost 7 bases and 6 bases, there was a span of 15 bases. CDR1 MNHNS and CDR2 SASEGT come from the germline V gene. The receptor was isolated from a man between 18 and 29 years old in good health. Some clones in this sample may be carry-over from other donors' samples. The sample taken for sequencing was naive CD4+ T cells from PBMCs. Subset: CD45RA+ positively selected. This chain connects TRBV6-1 to TRBJ1-2, with TRBD1 as a possible D gene (6 bases). CDR3 DNA sequence: TGTGCCAGCACCCTAAGGGGGACCGATGGCTACACCTTC. This sequence encodes CASTLRGTDGYTF.